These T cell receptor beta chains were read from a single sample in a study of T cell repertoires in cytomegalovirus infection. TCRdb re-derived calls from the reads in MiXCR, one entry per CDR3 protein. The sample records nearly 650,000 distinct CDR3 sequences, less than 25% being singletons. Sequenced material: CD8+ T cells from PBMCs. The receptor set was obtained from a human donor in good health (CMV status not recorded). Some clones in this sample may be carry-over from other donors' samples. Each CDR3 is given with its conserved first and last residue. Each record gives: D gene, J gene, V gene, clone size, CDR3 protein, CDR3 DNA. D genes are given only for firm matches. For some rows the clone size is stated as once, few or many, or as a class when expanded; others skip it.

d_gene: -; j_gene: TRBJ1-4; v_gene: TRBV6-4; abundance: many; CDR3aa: CASSEGRATNEKLFF; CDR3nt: TGTGCCAGCAGTGAGGGACGGGCAACTAATGAAAAACTGTTTTTT
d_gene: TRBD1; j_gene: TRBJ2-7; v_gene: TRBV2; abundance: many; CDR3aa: CASSGSGQDTYEQYF; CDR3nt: TGTGCCAGCAGTGGGTCCGGACAGGACACCTACGAGCAGTACTTC
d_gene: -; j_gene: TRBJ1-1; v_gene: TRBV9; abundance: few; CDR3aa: CASSVRQDVVVGAFF; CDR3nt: TGTGCCAGCAGCGTAAGACAGGATGTCGTCGTCGGAGCTTTCTTT
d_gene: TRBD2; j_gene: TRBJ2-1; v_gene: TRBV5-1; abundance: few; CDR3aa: CASSLYGTSGGSYNEQFF; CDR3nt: TGCGCCAGCAGCTTGTACGGGACTAGCGGGGGTTCCTACAATGAGCAGTTCTTC
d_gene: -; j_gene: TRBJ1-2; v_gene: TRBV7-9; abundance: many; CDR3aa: CASSFQGDPPGSTSF; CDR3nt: TGTGCCAGCAGCTTTCAAGGTGACCCGCCCGGCTCTACATCCTTC
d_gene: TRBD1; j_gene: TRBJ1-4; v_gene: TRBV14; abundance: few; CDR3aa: CASSRDRGLNEKLFF; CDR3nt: TGTGCCAGCAGTCGTGACAGGGGGCTCAATGAAAAACTGTTTTTT
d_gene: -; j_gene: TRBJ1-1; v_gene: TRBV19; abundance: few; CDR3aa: CASSIGGRDFF; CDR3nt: TGTGCCAGTAGTATCGGGGGACGGGATTTCTTT
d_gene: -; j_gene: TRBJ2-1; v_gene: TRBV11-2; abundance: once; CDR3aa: CASSLDPPPGSEQFF; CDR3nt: TGTGCCAGCAGCTTAGACCCGCCTCCGGGGTCTGAGCAGTTCTTC
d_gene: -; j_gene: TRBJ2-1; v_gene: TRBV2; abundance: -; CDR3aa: CANRDNRAPYNEQFF; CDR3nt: TGTGCCAACAGAGATAACAGAGCGCCCTACAATGAGCAGTTCTTC
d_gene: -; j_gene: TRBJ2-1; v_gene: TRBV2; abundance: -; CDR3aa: CASQGFYNEQFF; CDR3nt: TGTGCCAGCCAGGGGTTCTACAATGAGCAGTTCTTC
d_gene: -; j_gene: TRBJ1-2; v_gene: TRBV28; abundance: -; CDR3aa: CASSLIPGTLRYGYTF; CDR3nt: TGTGCCAGCAGTTTAATCCCCGGGACACTTCGATATGGCTACACCTTC
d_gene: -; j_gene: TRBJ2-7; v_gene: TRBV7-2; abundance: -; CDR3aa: CASSLFGSEYEQYF; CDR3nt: TGTGCCAGCAGCTTATTTGGTAGCGAGTACGAGCAGTACTTC
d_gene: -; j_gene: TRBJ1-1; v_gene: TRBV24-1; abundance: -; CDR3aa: CATREAGNTEAFF; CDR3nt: TGTGCCACCAGGGAAGCGGGGAACACTGAAGCTTTCTTT
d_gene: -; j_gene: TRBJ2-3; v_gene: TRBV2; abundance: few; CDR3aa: CARRGKLRGADTQYF; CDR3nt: TGTGCCAGGAGGGGGAAACTACGAGGGGCAGATACGCAGTATTTT
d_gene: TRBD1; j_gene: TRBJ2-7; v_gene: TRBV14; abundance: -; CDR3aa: CASSLGQGRTYEQYF; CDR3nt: TGTGCCAGCAGCCTCGGACAGGGGCGAACCTACGAGCAGTACTTC